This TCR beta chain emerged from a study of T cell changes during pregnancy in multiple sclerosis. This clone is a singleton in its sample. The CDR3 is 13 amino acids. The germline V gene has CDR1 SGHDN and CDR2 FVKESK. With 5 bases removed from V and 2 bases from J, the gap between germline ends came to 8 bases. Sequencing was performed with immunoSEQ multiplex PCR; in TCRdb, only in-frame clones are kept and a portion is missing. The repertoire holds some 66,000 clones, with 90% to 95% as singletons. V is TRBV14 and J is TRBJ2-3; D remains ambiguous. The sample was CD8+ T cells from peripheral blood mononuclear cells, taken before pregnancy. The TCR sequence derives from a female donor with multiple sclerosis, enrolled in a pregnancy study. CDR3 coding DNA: TGTGCCAGCAGCTCCTTTCCCACAGATACGCAGTATTTT. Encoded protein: CASSSFPTDTQYF.